The clone carrying this T cell receptor (beta chain) came up a few times. Its antigen is unidentified. The CDR3 loop spans 11 amino acids. Germline values: CDR1 MNHNS, CDR2 SASEGT. This sample stems from a study of T cells in Graves' hyperthyroidism and ophthalmopathy. Study results and caveats: Most thyroid clonotypes expanded above 0.001 appeared in blood too.

Amplification of TCR beta CDR3 regions used RNA as the template. The HTBI primer set served for first-round RT-PCR of the TCR CDR3. Each CDR3 protein gets one entry after TCRdb re-called the multiplex PCR reads with MiXCR. The table records around 300,000 distinct CDR3 sequences, roughly 20% of them present only once. The diagnostic basis comprised clinical symptoms, serum thyroxine and TRAb, thyroid ultrasound and orbital computed tomography. PBMCs were sourced from more than 9 ml fresh peripheral blood. J is TRBJ2-1 and V is TRBV6-1; maybe TRBD2 (5 bases). The sample comprised blood. The receptor was isolated from a man aged 30 to 39 with Graves' ophthalmopathy. The CDR3 DNA reads as TGTACCCCGGCTAGCCACAATGAGCAGTTCTTC. It codes for CTPASHNEQFF.